Reported below is one T cell receptor (beta chain). The target antigen is unknown. This table comes from immunoSEQ multiplex PCR, and its TCRdb copy is limited to in-frame clones, with some not included. This repertoire shows around 40,000 clones, roughly four fifths found once; its top ten account for 3.5% to 4.5%. This CDR3 has 15 amino acids. The germline gives CDR1 SGHRS, CDR2 YFSETQ. J gave up 5 bases and V 2 bases, and 9 bases lay outside the gene matches. The sample originates from a study of graft-versus-host responses after intestinal transplantation. For the study at large: Every transplant recipient was induced with anti-thymocyte globulin, then maintained on tacrolimus and steroids for about 3 years.

The study's findings and limits: There were GvH clones found in recipient marrow, and some of them appeared first in ileum or blood. With peak circulating GvH clone levels came an association with early post-transplant HvG declines.

The gene calls are TRBV5-1 and TRBJ2-5, with 7 nucleotides matching TRBD1. This clonotype was obtained from a human patient who received an intestinal transplant, so some T cells may come from the graft donor. Specimen: PBMCs, collected 1070 days after transplant. As DNA, the CDR3 is TGCGCCAGCAGCTTATTTACAGGGGAAGGGGAGACCCAGTACTTC. Residues: CASSLFTGEGETQYF. Full variable domain (outside the CDR3, taken from reference TRBV5-1 and TRBJ2-5): KAGVTQTPRYLIKTRGQQVTLSCSPISGHRSVSWYQQTPGQGLQFLFEYFSETQRNKGNFPGRFSGRQFSNSRSEMNVSTLELGDSALYLCASSLFTGEGETQYFGPGTRLLVL.